Listed below are T cell receptor beta chains from one sample, sequenced in a study of blood T cell repertoires in COVID-19. Libraries were prepared by immunoSEQ multiplex PCR; TCRdb keeps only in-frame clonotypes and omits some of them. The profile shows under 95,000 clones, more than 85% of them singletons. Source material: peripheral blood. Every receptor here comes from a man aged 40-50 years with acute or convalescent COVID-19. The CDR3 runs from the conserved cysteine through the conserved F or W. A D gene is named only where the DNA matches it firmly. Some rows have no size entry. The others give once, few or many, or a class for an expanded clone.

j_call,d_call,clone_size,v_call,cdr3_aa,cdr3_nt
TRBJ1-1,TRBD1,.,TRBV29-1,CSVEDLGQGSEAFF,TGCAGCGTTGAAGATCTCGGACAGGGCTCTGAAGCTTTCTTT
TRBJ1-4,.,.,TRBV9,CASSVDGQPLEKLFF,TGTGCCAGCAGCGTAGACGGACAGCCGCTTGAAAAACTGTTTTTT
TRBJ2-5,.,.,TRBV21-1,CASSLMEGKETQYF,TGTGCCAGCAGCCTCATGGAGGGAAAAGAGACCCAGTACTTC
TRBJ2-5,.,.,TRBV2,CASAREETQYF,TGTGCCAGCGCACGTGAGGAGACCCAGTACTTC
TRBJ2-5,TRBD2,.,TRBV27,CASRRAGVQETQYF,TGTGCCAGCAGACGAGCGGGGGTCCAAGAGACCCAGTACTTC
TRBJ1-2,.,.,TRBV6-5,CASLQGRDYGYTF,TGTGCCAGCCTACAGGGAAGGGATTACGGCTACACCTTC
TRBJ2-1,.,.,TRBV25-1,CASSHRGGSSHNEQFF,TGTGCCAGCAGCCATAGGGGGGGGTCTTCCCACAATGAGCAGTTCTTC
TRBJ2-2,TRBD2,.,TRBV7-2,CASSLAIRLASTGELFF,TGTGCCAGCAGCTTAGCCATCAGACTAGCCAGCACCGGGGAGCTGTTTTTT
TRBJ1-1,.,.,TRBV30,CAWETVNTEAFF,TGTGCCTGGGAGACAGTGAACACTGAAGCTTTCTTT
TRBJ2-5,.,once,TRBV18,CASSPAGLGETQYF,TGTGCCAGCTCACCAGCGGGGTTAGGGGAGACCCAGTACTTC
TRBJ1-6,.,.,TRBV5-1,CASSPTTGSYNSPLHF,TGCGCCAGCAGCCCAACGACGGGTTCCTATAATTCACCCCTCCACTTT
TRBJ1-2,TRBD1,.,TRBV18,CASSPRGGTEGHYGYTF,TGTGCCAGCTCACCACGTGGGGGGACAGAAGGACACTATGGCTACACCTTC
TRBJ2-2,.,.,TRBV12-5,CASGQRDTITGELFF,TGTGCTAGTGGCCAACGGGATACAATCACCGGGGAGCTGTTTTTT
TRBJ1-3,.,.,TRBV7-2,CASSLGPLTGSGNTIYF,TGTGCCAGCAGCTTAGGGCCCCTCACAGGGAGCGGAAACACCATATATTTT
TRBJ2-1,.,.,TRBV7-6,CASSLDQHPGSEQFF,TGTGCCAGCAGCTTAGACCAACATCCGGGAAGCGAGCAGTTCTTC
TRBJ2-5,.,.,TRBV30,CAWSVQGGQETQYF,TGTGCCTGGAGTGTACAGGGCGGACAAGAGACCCAGTACTTC
TRBJ1-3,.,few,TRBV4-2,CASSPGTGNTIYF,TGTGCCAGCAGCCCAGGCACTGGAAACACCATATATTTT
TRBJ2-6,.,.,TRBV6-6,CASSYDPRVGANVLTF,TGTGCCAGCAGTTACGACCCCCGGGTTGGGGCCAACGTCCTGACTTTC
TRBJ2-3,.,.,TRBV12-2,CASRLRSSTTLDTQYF,TGTGCAAGTCGCTTAAGATCTAGCACTACCCTAGATACGCAGTATTTT
TRBJ1-3,TRBD1,.,TRBV19,CASRSDRGGNTIYF,TGTGCCAGTAGATCGGACAGGGGTGGAAACACCATATATTTT
TRBJ2-5,.,once,TRBV29-1,CSVLENQYF,TGCAGCGTGCTAGAGAACCAGTACTTC
TRBJ2-1,TRBD2,.,TRBV24-1,CATRREEQFF,TGTGCCACCAGGCGGGAGGAGCAGTTCTTC
TRBJ1-5,.,.,TRBV18,CASSPYRDGQPQHF,TGTGCCAGCTCACCTTACAGGGACGGCCAGCCCCAGCATTTT
TRBJ2-7,.,.,TRBV2,CASKGDSPYEQYF,TGTGCCAGCAAAGGAGACAGTCCCTACGAGCAGTACTTC
TRBJ1-1,.,.,TRBV5-1,CASSLSGVNTEAFF,TGCGCCAGCAGCTTGTCAGGGGTGAACACTGAAGCTTTCTTT
TRBJ1-5,TRBD1,.,TRBV6-6,CASTQGGSFENQPQHF,TGTGCCAGCACCCAGGGGGGCTCTTTTGAAAATCAGCCCCAGCATTTT
TRBJ2-3,.,few,TRBV4-3,CASSQLPSPTDTQYF,TGCGCCAGCAGCCAGCTACCCTCACCCACAGATACGCAGTATTTT
TRBJ1-1,.,.,TRBV4-3,CASSRVVNTEAFF,TGCGCCAGCAGCCGAGTAGTGAACACTGAAGCTTTCTTT
TRBJ2-7,TRBD2,.,TRBV7-6,CASSLEIAGSSYEQYF,TGTGCCAGCAGCTTAGAAATAGCGGGCTCCTCCTACGAGCAGTACTTC
TRBJ2-1,TRBD1,.,TRBV7-8,CASSPSGTGSYNEQFF,TGTGCCAGCAGCCCATCCGGGACAGGCTCCTACAATGAGCAGTTCTTC
TRBJ1-3,.,.,TRBV5-6,CASSLERGSAGNTIYF,TGTGCCAGCAGCTTGGAGCGGGGTTCGGCTGGAAACACCATATATTTT
TRBJ2-2,TRBD1,.,TRBV7-9,CASSAYRGQDTGELFF,TGTGCCAGCAGCGCATACAGGGGGCAGGACACCGGGGAGCTGTTTTTT
TRBJ2-1,TRBD1,.,TRBV7-2,CASSPQGARSYNEQFF,TGTGCCAGCAGTCCCCAGGGGGCTAGGTCCTACAATGAGCAGTTCTTC
TRBJ1-4,.,.,TRBV6-6,CASSQQATNEKLFF,TGTGCCAGCAGTCAACAGGCAACTAATGAAAAACTGTTTTTT
TRBJ2-1,TRBD2,.,TRBV7-2,CASSSTGTSGAGDEQFF,TGTGCCAGCAGCTCGACCGGGACTAGCGGGGCGGGGGATGAGCAGTTCTTC
TRBJ2-1,.,.,TRBV6-6,CASSLALSDVFVGEQFF,TGTGCCAGCAGTCTGGCCCTCAGCGATGTATTCGTAGGTGAGCAGTTCTTC
TRBJ2-1,.,few,TRBV6-5,CASSVSWGDEQFF,TGTGCCAGCAGCGTCTCTTGGGGAGATGAGCAGTTCTTC
TRBJ2-2,.,once,TRBV19,CASSTPSGTGELFF,TGTGCCAGTAGTACCCCTTCGGGAACCGGGGAGCTGTTTTTT
TRBJ1-2,.,.,TRBV12-5,CASGLPPSGYGYTF,TGTGCTAGTGGTTTGCCGCCCTCCGGCTATGGCTACACCTTC
TRBJ1-5,.,.,TRBV27,CASSRSGGWQPQHF,TGTGCCAGCAGTCGGTCGGGGGGGTGGCAGCCCCAGCATTTT